What follows are 4 T cell receptor beta chains derived from one specimen sequenced in a study of identical twins. One entry per CDR3 protein results from TCRdb running MiXCR on the 5' RACE reads. The table includes about 1.7 million distinct CDR3 sequences, about 31% detected once. Sequencing input: cord blood. Receptors originate from a newborn girl in good health.

The chain links TRBV28 to TRBJ1-6, with 7 positions matching TRBD1. The trim removed 5 bases at V and 9 bases at J, leaving 10 bases unmatched. Per the germline V gene, CDR1 is MDHEN and CDR2 is SYDVKM. The CDR3 spans 15 residues. The CDR3 region has the DNA TGTGCCAGCAGTCCTTTGGCGACAGGGCTTTCACCCCTCCACTTT. Amino acids: CASSPLATGLSPLHF.

The sample holds a few counts of this clonotype. The V and J genes are TRBV27 and TRBJ2-5, with 9 bases that match TRBD1. CDR1 is MNHEY and CDR2 is SMNVEV in the germline V gene (reference sequence). J gave up 4 bases and V 5 bases, and 5 bases lay outside the gene matches. There are 14 residues in the CDR3. CDR3 loop: CASSINRGRETQYF. Here the CDR3 DNA reads TGTGCCAGCAGTATTAACAGGGGGCGAGAGACCCAGTACTTC.

This clonotype showed up just once. The V call is TRBV15, the J call TRBJ1-1; no definite D call. This CDR3 contains 17 residues. Per the germline V gene, CDR1 is LNHNV and CDR2 is YYDKDF (reference sequence). V was trimmed by 0 bases and J by 0 bases, leaving 14 bases between them. DNA for the CDR3: TGTGCCACCAGCAGAGACAGTTCCCCTGTCATGAACACTGAAGCTTTCTTT. Translation gives CATSRDSSPVMNTEAFF.

The chain has TRBV3-1 and TRBJ2-1, with D tentatively TRBD1 or TRBD2 (5 bases each). Trimming took off 4 bases at V and 13 bases at J, with 17 bases between the two ends. CDR3 size: 13 residues. In germline, CDR1 is LGHDT, CDR2 YNNKEL (reference sequence). The CDR3 bases are TGTGCCAGCAGCCTGGGGGTTGTAGAGACCCAGTTCTTC. It codes for CASSLGVVETQFF.